The 5 T cell receptor beta chains listed next were all sequenced from one sample in a study of CD8+CD57+ T cells in acquired aplastic anemia (dated by TCRdb to 2017 to 2018). Sequencing used an Illumina HiSeq 2000. TCR beta VDJ combination and CDR3 sequence profiling used genomic DNA as the template. TCRdb applied fastp at Q25 and MiXCR to the public reads, then kept only in-frame beta chains. Every CDR3 protein is listed once, alongside the most common genes and DNA of its rows. The sample includes under 200,000 distinct CDR3 sequences, with 50% to 75% observed a single time. Roughly 42% of the sample goes to the ten largest clones. The specimen was sorted CD4+, CD8+, or CD8+CD57+ T cells (not recorded which) from PBMCs. Every receptor here comes from a human donor in good health.

This clonotype was recorded a few times. One base away lies a much larger clone, so this may be a sequencing read error. The chain joins TRBV7-9 to TRBJ2-1; the match to TRBD2 covers 7 bases. Germline CDR1 is SEHNR and CDR2 is FQNEAQ (reference sequence). The CDR3 runs 12 residues. The ends lost 5 bases at V and 9 bases at J; junction bases unmatched: 4. The CDR3 coding sequence is TGTGCCAGCAGCCGCGGGGGAGGTGAGCAGTTCTTC. Translation gives CASSRGGGEQFF.

This sequence joins TRBV7-3 and TRBJ1-1; unclear D gene. Germline V CDR1 and CDR2: SGHTA, FQGTGA. This CDR3 is 13 amino acids long. Trimming pared 2 bases from V and 8 bases from J, leaving 12 bases between. The CDR3 is CASSLGPEREAFF. In nucleotides, the CDR3 is TGTGCCAGCAGCTTAGGGCCCGAACGCGAAGCTTTCTTT. The full variable domain, with the rest looked up from reference TRBV7-3 and TRBJ1-1, is GAGVSQTPSNKVTEKGKYVELRCDPISGHTALYWYRQSLGQGPEFLIYFQGTGAADDSGLPNDRFFAVRPEGSVSTLKIQRTERGDSAVYLCASSLGPEREAFFGQGTRLTVV.

The chain recombines TRBV7-2 with TRBJ2-1, with D possibly being TRBD2 (5 bases). Germline V CDR1 and CDR2: SGHTA, FQGNSA. The CDR3 covers 14 residues. V was clipped by 1 base and J by 9 bases, with 13 bases between them. The CDR3 region has the DNA TGTGCCAGCAGCTTAGGGGAAGGGAGCGGTGAGCAGTTCTTC. Translated: CASSLGEGSGEQFF.

This clonotype was seen repeatedly, ten times or more. The chain couples TRBV19 to TRBJ1-1; a weak D match, TRBD1 (5 bases). Germline assignment: CDR1 LNHDA and CDR2 SQIVND (reference sequence). Trimming removed 3 bases from V and 0 bases from J, with 8 bases in between. The CDR3 length is 14 residues. CDR3 residues: CASSIGTLNTEAFF. The CDR3, as DNA: TGTGCCAGTAGTATCGGGACCTTGAACACTGAAGCTTTCTTT.

This sequence joins TRBV7-8 and TRBJ2-7, with D uncertain. V dropped 1 base and J dropped 8 bases, with 9 bases sitting between them. Germline V lookup: CDR1 SGHVS, CDR2 FQNEAQ. The CDR3 runs 12 residues. In DNA form, the CDR3 reads TGTGCCAGCAGCTTAGTTGCGCCCCAGCAGTACTTC. Encoded protein: CASSLVAPQQYF.